Listed here are 7 T cell receptor beta chains from one sample, sequenced in a study of cytomegalovirus exposure and HLA in healthy donors. It was with 60 Vbeta and 13 Jbeta primers that the PCR ran. The method was immunoSEQ multiplex PCR; TCRdb's version includes in-frame clones alone and lacks a portion of them. The sample carries about 130,000 clones, more than 80% recorded once. The sample was PBMCs. The receptors derive from a woman aged 25 to 39 in good health and CMV-seropositive.

The chain has TRBV18 and TRBJ1-1, with D maybe TRBD1 (6 bases). The CDR3 covers 15 residues. The germline CDR1 and CDR2 sequences are KGHSH and LQKENI. Trimming took 3 bases from V and 8 from J, leaving 19 bases between them. The CDR3 DNA reads as TGTGCCAGCTCACCGACGGGGGGCCTCTCCCTAGAAGCTTTCTTT. Translating it yields CASSPTGGLSLEAFF.

The J gene is TRBJ2-1, the V gene TRBV29-1; 15 nucleotides line up with TRBD2. CDR1 is SQVTM and CDR2 is ANQGSEA in the germline V gene. CDR3 length: 15 amino acids. Trimming cost V 3 bases and J 6 bases; bases outside gene matches: 3. CDR3: CSVERTSGRGNEQFF. The CDR3 coding sequence is TGCAGCGTTGAGCGGACTAGCGGGAGGGGCAATGAGCAGTTCTTC.

The rearrangement links TRBV4-2 to TRBJ2-2; 10 nucleotides agree with TRBD2. The CDR3 is 16 amino acids. The V and J ends lost 3 bases and 6 bases, in that order; junction bases with no gene match: 7. The germline gives CDR1 LGHNA, CDR2 YNFKEQ. The CDR3 bases are TGTGCCAGCAGCCAGACCCTAGCGGGAGTTTCCGGGGAGCTGTTTTTT. It codes for CASSQTLAGVSGELFF.

This clone has just a few counts. This chain connects TRBV4-1 to TRBJ2-1; 13 positions match TRBD2. This CDR3 contains 15 residues. CDR1 and CDR2 (germline): MGHRA, YSYEKL. The trim removed 4 bases at V and 4 bases at J, leaving 1 base unmatched. The CDR3 bases are TGCGCCAGCAGCCTGGGACTAGCGGGGTACAATGAGCAGTTCTTC. Its protein is CASSLGLAGYNEQFF.

In this sample, this clone turned up once. The rearrangement joins TRBV7-3 to TRBJ2-2; no clear D gene. The ends were cut back, 4 bases at V and 4 bases at J, with 10 bases in the middle. The length of the CDR3 is 14 residues. CDR1 and CDR2 (germline): SGHTA, FQGTGA. The chain's CDR3 is CASSSGYSTGELFF. The CDR3 DNA follows: TGTGCCAGCAGCTCAGGCTACTCCACCGGGGAGCTGTTTTTT.

This chain joins TRBV5-1 and TRBJ2-2, with D possibly matching TRBD1 (5 bases). In germline, CDR1 is SGHRS, CDR2 YFSETQ. V was trimmed by 4 bases and J by 3 bases, leaving 10 bases between them. This CDR3 is built from 14 residues. The CDR3 nucleotides read TGCGCCAGCAGCGACCAGGGTTACACCGGGGAGCTGTTTTTT. The encoded protein is CASSDQGYTGELFF.

The genes are TRBV7-9 and TRBJ1-1; TRBD1 matches 9 bases. The junction had 11 bases not matched to a gene; V was cut back by 6 bases and J by 6 bases. Germline CDR1 and CDR2: SEHNR and FQNEAQ (reference sequence). The CDR3 runs to 15 residues. The CDR3 reads CASRVTGQGGSEAFF. CDR3 sequence (DNA): TGTGCCAGCAGGGTTACGGGACAGGGCGGATCTGAAGCTTTCTTT.